One T cell receptor (beta chain) is described in this entry. This clonotype has only a few counts. Its antigen is unknown. It has no much larger one-base neighbor in the sample; base qualities were not kept. The CDR3 measures 13 amino acids from cysteine to phenylalanine. Only CDR3 DNA is held: 39 bases, read in frame from base 1. In the germline V gene, CDR1 corresponds to SGHRS and CDR2 to YFSETQ. Relative to germline, V is 5 bases shorter and J is 5 bases shorter, with 13 bases between their ends. Ficoll-Paque density gradient centrifugation was the method used to isolate PBMCs. The data stem from a study of T-cell memory formation after mild COVID-19 (dated by TCRdb to the early 2020s). Study-level background: TCR sequence clusters from the two donors were largely donor specific. T-cell clones expanding and contracting after mild COVID-19 in a couple of donors were tracked by longitudinal TCRalpha and TCRbeta repertoire sequencing. The cohort comprised two young, previously healthy adult volunteers, one female and one male. The investigation overall reported the following: Whether the second-wave clones peaking on day 37 were SARS-CoV-2 specific was not confirmed. Balanced CD4/CD8 phenotypes were observed for clones contracting from day 15 to 85, whereas a bias towards CD4+ was observed for a second wave of clones expanding from day 15 to 37. Contracting CD4+ clones were located mainly in the CM and EM memory subsets, whereas CD8+ clones were found to be enriched in EMRA. Some responding clones were detected in pre-infection memory, which suggested that pre-existing cross-reactive memory T cells had joined the SARS-CoV-2 response. Only a couple of mild cases were covered by the study, and larger cohorts that include severe cases with pre-infection samples were considered necessary.

The reads were generated on an Illumina NovaSeq 6000. Using 5'RACE with constant-segment primers, TCRalpha and TCRbeta cDNA libraries were constructed, with sample barcodes and unique molecular identifiers added in the process. Trizol reagent was used to extract RNA from every sample. Library amplification was performed in two PCR steps, and a second sample barcode and Illumina TruSeq adapters were introduced in the second step. The libraries were sequenced on an Illumina NovaSeq using 2 x 150 bp paired-end reads. The authors' analysis ran thus. Reads were demultiplexed and collapsed into UMI-guided consensus sequences with migec v1.2.7. Using mixcr v2.1.11, UMI consensuses were aligned to TRA and TRB V and J templates and then assembled into clonotypes. Clonotypes were classified as expanded or contracted when called significant by both edgeR and NoisET, with noise models trained on biological replicates. For edgeR calls, the cutoffs were a false discovery rate-adjusted p below 0.01 and a log2 fold-change threshold of 1. As an exploratory analysis of dynamics, PCA with hierarchical clustering was applied to max-normalized trajectories of the 1000 most abundant clonotypes. Separately sequenced CD4+ and CD8+ repertoires were used to assign the CD4 or CD8 phenotype of responding clones. In-frame beta chains were kept once TCRdb had trimmed the public reads at Q25 with fastp and called clones with MiXCR. Each entry is one CDR3 protein sequence, shown with its most common DNA and genes. The V and J calls were not made by the authors but by TCRdb's processing. The sample table shows around 250,000 distinct CDR3 sequences, and 15% to 19% are seen once. Clones ranked in the top ten supply over 2% of the sample.

Material for sequencing was PBMCs or a T cell subset sorted from them (not recorded which). The TCR sequence derives from an adult woman who had mild COVID-19 (a few samples of this study predate the infection). The sample titles of this study are shuffled in the database, so cell type and time point are left out; the donor was told from shared clones. The chain is made from TRBV5-1 and TRBJ2-5, with an unclear D gene assignment. The nucleotide sequence reads TGCGCCAGCAGGATTGGCCAACTGGAGACCCAGTACTTC. It translates as CASRIGQLETQYF.